This TCR beta chain was observed in a study of cytomegalovirus exposure and HLA in healthy donors. Study overall: In an early release, HLA-typed donors contributed 77 million or so unique TCR sequences. When 398 donors were genotyped, approximately 80% of them were found to fall in the Caucasian-associated ancestry cluster. Study-wide points: The study flagged 150 to 200 TCR beta chains as cytomegalovirus-associated.

PCR amplification relied on 60 Vbeta primers (plus 13 Jbeta primers). The protocol was immunoSEQ multiplex PCR, while the TCRdb copy is restricted to in-frame clones and leaves out a portion. Of fewer than 250,000 clones detected, 60% to 80% appear once; the ten largest clones hold approximately 2%. V gave up 5 bases and J gave up 6 bases, with 16 bases separating them. CDR3 length: 14 amino acids. CDR1 is SGHTA and CDR2 is FQGNSA in the germline V gene. A remark on this clone: What it binds is unknown.

The genes are TRBV7-2 and TRBJ1-2, with TRBD1 as a possible D gene (5 bases). The specimen was PBMCs. This sequence was found in a woman aged 25 to 39 in good health and CMV-seropositive. The CDR3 DNA reads TGTGCCAGCAGCCCGCTGACAGCGCAAGATGGCTACACCTTC. It translates to CASSPLTAQDGYTF.